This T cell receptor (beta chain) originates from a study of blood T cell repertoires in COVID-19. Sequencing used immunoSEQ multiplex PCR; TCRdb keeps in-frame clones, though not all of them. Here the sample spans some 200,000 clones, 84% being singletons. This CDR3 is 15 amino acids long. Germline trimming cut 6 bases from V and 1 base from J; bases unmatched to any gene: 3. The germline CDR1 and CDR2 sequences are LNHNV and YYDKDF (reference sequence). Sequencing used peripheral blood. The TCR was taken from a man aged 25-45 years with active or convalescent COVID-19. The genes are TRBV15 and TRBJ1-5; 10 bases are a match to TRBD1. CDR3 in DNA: TGTGCCACCAGACCGGACAGGGGGAGCAATCAGCCCCAGCATTTT. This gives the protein CATRPDRGSNQPQHF.